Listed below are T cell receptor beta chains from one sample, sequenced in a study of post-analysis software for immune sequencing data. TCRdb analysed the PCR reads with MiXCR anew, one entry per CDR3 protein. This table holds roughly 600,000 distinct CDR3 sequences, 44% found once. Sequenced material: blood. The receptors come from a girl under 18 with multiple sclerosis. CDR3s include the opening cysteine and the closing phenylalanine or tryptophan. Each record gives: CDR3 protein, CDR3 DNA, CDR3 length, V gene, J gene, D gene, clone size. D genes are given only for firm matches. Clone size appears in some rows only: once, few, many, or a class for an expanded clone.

CDR3 protein: CATQNSNQPQHF; CDR3 DNA: TGTGCCACACAGAACAGCAATCAGCCCCAGCATTTT; CDR3 length: 12; V gene: TRBV19; J gene: TRBJ1-5; D gene: .; clone size: .
CDR3 protein: CASSSRTGTNTEAFF; CDR3 DNA: TGTGCCAGCAGCTCAAGGACAGGGACCAACACTGAAGCTTTCTTT; CDR3 length: 15; V gene: TRBV7-2; J gene: TRBJ1-1; D gene: TRBD1; clone size: .
CDR3 protein: CASSLAGGGRYEQYF; CDR3 DNA: TGCGCCAGCAGCTTGGCCGGGGGGGGCAGATACGAGCAGTACTTC; CDR3 length: 15; V gene: TRBV5-1; J gene: TRBJ2-7; D gene: TRBD2; clone size: once
CDR3 protein: CASSRQTYQETQYF; CDR3 DNA: TGTGCCAGCAGCCGACAGACCTACCAAGAGACCCAGTACTTC; CDR3 length: 14; V gene: TRBV7-9; J gene: TRBJ2-5; D gene: .; clone size: .
CDR3 protein: CASSPRAESYEQYF; CDR3 DNA: TGTGCCAGCAGTCCCCGAGCGGAATCCTACGAGCAGTACTTC; CDR3 length: 14; V gene: TRBV12-3/TRBV12-4; J gene: TRBJ2-7; D gene: .; clone size: .
CDR3 protein: CATSGGHPGGNEQFF; CDR3 DNA: TGTGCCACCAGCGGCGGACATCCCGGTGGCAATGAGCAGTTCTTC; CDR3 length: 15; V gene: TRBV15; J gene: TRBJ2-1; D gene: .; clone size: few
CDR3 protein: CASSPMDIDTEAFF; CDR3 DNA: TGTGCCAGCAGCCCAATGGACATAGACACTGAAGCTTTCTTT; CDR3 length: 14; V gene: TRBV5-6; J gene: TRBJ1-1; D gene: .; clone size: .
CDR3 protein: CASSERRGESTDTQYF; CDR3 DNA: TGCGCCAGCAGTGAAAGGCGGGGAGAAAGCACAGATACGCAGTATTTT; CDR3 length: 16; V gene: TRBV10-2; J gene: TRBJ2-3; D gene: .; clone size: .
CDR3 protein: CATARSTHYGYTF; CDR3 DNA: TGTGCCACTGCCAGGAGTACTCACTATGGCTACACCTTC; CDR3 length: 13; V gene: TRBV6-5; J gene: TRBJ1-2; D gene: .; clone size: .
CDR3 protein: CASSHATDGTSYNEQFF; CDR3 DNA: TGTGCCAGCAGCCACGCAACGGACGGGACGTCTTACAATGAGCAGTTCTTC; CDR3 length: 17; V gene: TRBV4-2; J gene: TRBJ2-1; D gene: .; clone size: .
CDR3 protein: CASSLGRILNNEKLFF; CDR3 DNA: TGTGCCAGCAGCTTAGGACGCATCCTCAATAATGAAAAACTGTTTTTT; CDR3 length: 16; V gene: TRBV7-9; J gene: TRBJ1-4; D gene: .; clone size: .
CDR3 protein: CASSVTGGRGYTF; CDR3 DNA: TGTGCCAGCAGCGTCACAGGGGGCAGAGGCTACACCTTC; CDR3 length: 13; V gene: TRBV2; J gene: TRBJ1-2; D gene: TRBD1; clone size: few
CDR3 protein: CASSSTSGRPNTQYF; CDR3 DNA: TGTGCCAGCAGTTCCACTAGCGGGAGGCCCAATACGCAGTATTTT; CDR3 length: 15; V gene: TRBV12-3/TRBV12-4; J gene: TRBJ2-3; D gene: TRBD2; clone size: .
CDR3 protein: CASSLDIMNTEAFF; CDR3 DNA: TGTGCCAGCAGCCTAGACATCATGAACACTGAAGCTTTCTTT; CDR3 length: 14; V gene: TRBV12-3/TRBV12-4; J gene: TRBJ1-1; D gene: .; clone size: .
CDR3 protein: CASSLRFDWAGGMASYEQYF; CDR3 DNA: TGCGCCAGCAGCTTGCGGTTTGACTGGGCAGGGGGAATGGCTTCCTACGAGCAGTACTTC; CDR3 length: 20; V gene: TRBV5-1; J gene: TRBJ2-7; D gene: TRBD1; clone size: few
CDR3 protein: CSATSGGESWGTQYF; CDR3 DNA: TGCAGTGCAACTAGCGGGGGGGAGAGTTGGGGCACGCAGTATTTT; CDR3 length: 15; V gene: TRBV20-1; J gene: TRBJ2-3; D gene: TRBD2; clone size: few
CDR3 protein: CASSLARDYSNYEQYF; CDR3 DNA: TGCGCCAGCAGCTTGGCTCGGGACTACTCTAACTACGAGCAGTACTTC; CDR3 length: 16; V gene: TRBV5-1; J gene: TRBJ2-7; D gene: TRBD2; clone size: .
CDR3 protein: CSVDVSSVQETQYF; CDR3 DNA: TGCAGCGTTGATGTCTCCAGCGTTCAGGAGACCCAGTACTTC; CDR3 length: 14; V gene: TRBV29-1; J gene: TRBJ2-5; D gene: .; clone size: .
CDR3 protein: CSARLVGGAPGTQYF; CDR3 DNA: TGCAGTGCTAGATTAGTAGGCGGGGCCCCAGGGACCCAGTACTTC; CDR3 length: 15; V gene: TRBV20-1; J gene: TRBJ2-5; D gene: .; clone size: few
CDR3 protein: CAIGQGAMRLDTEAFF; CDR3 DNA: TGTGCCATCGGTCAGGGGGCCATGAGGTTGGATACTGAAGCTTTCTTT; CDR3 length: 16; V gene: TRBV10-3; J gene: TRBJ1-1; D gene: TRBD1; clone size: few
CDR3 protein: CSATGTSNQPQHF; CDR3 DNA: TGCAGTGCCACCGGGACTAGCAATCAGCCCCAGCATTTT; CDR3 length: 13; V gene: TRBV20-1; J gene: TRBJ1-5; D gene: .; clone size: .
CDR3 protein: CASSLASGRSNYGYTF; CDR3 DNA: TGTGCCAGCAGCTTAGCCTCGGGGCGGTCGAACTATGGCTACACCTTC; CDR3 length: 16; V gene: TRBV7-9; J gene: TRBJ1-2; D gene: .; clone size: .
CDR3 protein: CATSRDRDTGELFF; CDR3 DNA: TGTGCCACCAGCAGAGATCGAGACACCGGGGAGCTGTTTTTT; CDR3 length: 14; V gene: TRBV15; J gene: TRBJ2-2; D gene: .; clone size: few
CDR3 protein: CSATYGHGNTEAFF; CDR3 DNA: TGCAGTGCTACTTACGGACACGGGAACACTGAAGCTTTCTTT; CDR3 length: 14; V gene: TRBV20-1; J gene: TRBJ1-1; D gene: .; clone size: .
CDR3 protein: CATSRDGLGGREQYF; CDR3 DNA: TGTGCCACCAGCAGAGATGGCCTAGGTGGGAGGGAGCAGTACTTC; CDR3 length: 15; V gene: TRBV15; J gene: TRBJ2-5; D gene: TRBD2; clone size: few
CDR3 protein: CASSPVKGRKAFF; CDR3 DNA: TGTGCCAGCAGCCCCGTCAAGGGGCGGAAAGCTTTCTTT; CDR3 length: 13; V gene: TRBV6-5; J gene: TRBJ1-1; D gene: .; clone size: once
CDR3 protein: CASSQELTEITDTQYF; CDR3 DNA: TGTGCCAGCAGCCAAGAGTTGACGGAAATCACAGATACGCAGTATTTT; CDR3 length: 16; V gene: TRBV3-1; J gene: TRBJ2-3; D gene: .; clone size: .
CDR3 protein: CASSPGGRGLTYNEQFF; CDR3 DNA: TGTGCCAGCAGTCCCGGGGGGAGGGGGCTCACATACAATGAGCAGTTCTTC; CDR3 length: 17; V gene: TRBV12-3/TRBV12-4; J gene: TRBJ2-1; D gene: .; clone size: .
CDR3 protein: CASSPEDRRRGYTF; CDR3 DNA: TGTGCCAGCAGCCCGGAGGACAGGCGGAGGGGCTACACCTTC; CDR3 length: 14; V gene: TRBV7-9; J gene: TRBJ1-2; D gene: TRBD1; clone size: few
CDR3 protein: CAITGLAGGSYNEQFF; CDR3 DNA: TGTGCCATCACTGGACTAGCGGGGGGATCCTACAATGAGCAGTTCTTC; CDR3 length: 16; V gene: TRBV10-3; J gene: TRBJ2-1; D gene: TRBD2; clone size: few
CDR3 protein: CASSSDRGSNQPQHF; CDR3 DNA: TGTGCCAGCAGCTCCGACAGGGGGAGTAATCAGCCCCAGCATTTT; CDR3 length: 15; V gene: TRBV7-9; J gene: TRBJ1-5; D gene: TRBD1; clone size: .
CDR3 protein: CSARGREFSYEQYF; CDR3 DNA: TGCAGTGCTAGAGGGCGGGAGTTCTCCTACGAGCAGTACTTC; CDR3 length: 14; V gene: TRBV20-1; J gene: TRBJ2-7; D gene: TRBD2; clone size: .
CDR3 protein: CASSPAPSGSSYEQYF; CDR3 DNA: TGTGCCAGCAGCCCCGCCCCTAGCGGGAGCTCCTACGAGCAGTACTTC; CDR3 length: 16; V gene: TRBV12-3/TRBV12-4; J gene: TRBJ2-7; D gene: TRBD2; clone size: few
CDR3 protein: CASTRSSPTDTQYF; CDR3 DNA: TGTGCCAGCACTCGTTCCTCCCCCACAGATACGCAGTATTTT; CDR3 length: 14; V gene: TRBV7-8; J gene: TRBJ2-3; D gene: .; clone size: few
CDR3 protein: CSAIQDSLLGEQYF; CDR3 DNA: TGCAGTGCTATTCAGGACAGCCTTTTAGGGGAGCAGTACTTC; CDR3 length: 14; V gene: TRBV20-1; J gene: TRBJ2-4; D gene: .; clone size: .
CDR3 protein: CASSQVPLGGGIDTQYF; CDR3 DNA: TGTGCCAGCAGCCAAGTGCCTCTTGGCGGGGGAATAGATACGCAGTATTTT; CDR3 length: 17; V gene: TRBV3-1; J gene: TRBJ2-3; D gene: TRBD2; clone size: few
CDR3 protein: CASSRGQATETQYF; CDR3 DNA: TGCGCCAGCAGCAGGGGACAAGCAACAGAGACCCAGTACTTC; CDR3 length: 14; V gene: TRBV5-1; J gene: TRBJ2-5; D gene: .; clone size: few
CDR3 protein: CSAEEGSSETQYF; CDR3 DNA: TGCAGCGCGGAAGAGGGATCTAGCGAGACCCAGTACTTC; CDR3 length: 13; V gene: TRBV29-1; J gene: TRBJ2-5; D gene: .; clone size: .
CDR3 protein: CASRPDGNEQFF; CDR3 DNA: TGTGCCAGCAGGCCGGACGGCAATGAGCAGTTCTTC; CDR3 length: 12; V gene: TRBV7-9; J gene: TRBJ2-1; D gene: .; clone size: .
CDR3 protein: CSVSEVEVNEKLFF; CDR3 DNA: TGCAGCGTTTCGGAGGTTGAGGTTAATGAAAAACTGTTTTTT; CDR3 length: 14; V gene: TRBV29-1; J gene: TRBJ1-4; D gene: .; clone size: .
CDR3 protein: CASNLATGANVLTF; CDR3 DNA: TGTGCCAGCAATTTGGCAACCGGAGCCAACGTCCTGACTTTC; CDR3 length: 14; V gene: TRBV28; J gene: TRBJ2-6; D gene: .; clone size: .
CDR3 protein: CASSAPRDRAQTQYF; CDR3 DNA: TGTGCCAGCAGCGCGCCCCGGGACAGGGCTCAGACCCAGTACTTC; CDR3 length: 15; V gene: TRBV7-9; J gene: TRBJ2-5; D gene: TRBD1; clone size: .
CDR3 protein: CSARTSGDYNEQFF; CDR3 DNA: TGCAGTGCAAGGACTAGCGGTGATTACAATGAGCAGTTCTTC; CDR3 length: 14; V gene: TRBV20-1; J gene: TRBJ2-1; D gene: TRBD2; clone size: .
CDR3 protein: CATSDASEKLFF; CDR3 DNA: TGTGCCACCAGTGATGCGAGCGAAAAACTGTTTTTT; CDR3 length: 12; V gene: TRBV24-1; J gene: TRBJ1-4; D gene: .; clone size: .
CDR3 protein: CSARGRTPGGEQYF; CDR3 DNA: TGCAGTGCTAGAGGCCGGACACCCGGGGGAGAGCAGTACTTC; CDR3 length: 14; V gene: TRBV20-1; J gene: TRBJ2-5; D gene: .; clone size: few